This TCR beta chain is from a study of T-cell reconstitution after alpha-beta-depleted transplantation in children (dated by TCRdb to the mid-2010s). At the level of the whole study: Using TCR repertoire profiling, the study quantitatively followed how T-cell immune reconstitution unfolded in children after TCRalphabeta/CD19-depleted allogeneic hematopoietic cell transplantation. General conclusions and limits of the study: The apparently early alphabetaT-cell count recovery about two months after transplant was reportedly dependent on only several hundred rapidly expanded clones derived from non-depleted graft cells. In some patients, high TCRbeta diversity at day 60 was attributed to recipient T cells and intrathymic progenitors that had survived conditioning. Hyperexpanded clone frequencies declined over subsequent months; after one year, T-cell counts and TCRbeta diversity were mostly attributed to newly produced T cells.

Including the terminal cysteine and phenylalanine, the CDR3 comprises 18 residues. This entry keeps only the CDR3 DNA: 54 bases, framed from base 1. Unmatched junction bases come to 8, with V trimmed by 7 bases and J by 1 base. In the germline V gene, CDR1 corresponds to KGHSH and CDR2 to LQKENI. As for this clonotype: There is no known antigen for this receptor. Being one base from a much bigger clone, this may be a read error.

Taken with the paper, the label for treatment or condition translates to: allogeneic hematopoietic cell transplantation with graft depleted of TCRalphabeta T cells and CD19 B cells. The transplant recipients were children given TCRalphabeta/CD19-depleted allogeneic hematopoietic cell grafts. Library preparation was by PCR. Sequenced using an Illumina HiSeq 2500. TCR libraries were prepared with molecular barcoding, using unique molecular identifiers to normalize TCRbeta repertoire quantification. TCRdb trimmed the raw reads at Q25, called clones with MiXCR and kept productive beta chains. Records with the same CDR3 protein are collapsed into one entry carrying the most frequent genes and DNA. The sample data list roughly 240,000 distinct CDR3 sequences, and 7.5% to 9.5% of these were observed just once. 5% to 7% of the sample lies in the top ten.

The receptor comes from a male patient between 5 and 17 years old who had a stem cell transplant for acute lymphoblastic leukemia, so the T cells may come from the graft donor. The chain employs TRBV18 and TRBJ2-2; TRBD2 lines up with 14 middle nucleotides. The sample consisted of PBMCs, mostly from graft donor cells, taken 180 days after TCRalphabeta/CD19-depleted stem cell transplant. The base sequence is TGTGCCAGCTGCCTGGGACTAGCGGGGGCCTTGAACACCGGGGAGCTGTTTTTT. Its translation reads: CASCLGLAGALNTGELFF.